The clone carrying this T cell receptor beta chain was recorded many times. Unique molecular identifiers were incorporated into the prepared TCRbeta library. TCRdb analysed the PCR reads with MiXCR anew, one entry per CDR3 protein. The table includes 200,000 to 250,000 distinct CDR3 sequences, under 8.5% detected once. The sample originates from a study of T-cell reconstitution after alpha-beta-depleted transplantation in children. The receptor's source is a male patient aged 2 to 9 who had a stem cell transplant for acute myeloid leukemia, so the T cells may come from the graft donor. The sequenced sample was PBMCs, mostly from graft donor cells, obtained 360 days after TCRalphabeta/CD19-depleted stem cell transplant.

CDR3 residues: CASSPQERYKETQYF. For the CDR3, the DNA is TGTGCCAGCAGTCCCCAAGAGCGGTATAAAGAGACCCAGTACTTC. The chain employs TRBV12-3 or TRBV12-4 and TRBJ2-5, with D tentatively TRBD2 (5 bases). This CDR3 region has 15 residues. Trimming pared 5 bases from V and 3 bases from J, leaving 16 bases between.